This TCR beta chain appears in the sequencing data of a study of OX40 agonist ivuxolimab in advanced cancers. Only a few counts were recorded for this clone. Libraries were prepared by immunoSEQ multiplex PCR; TCRdb keeps only in-frame clonotypes and omits some of them. Here the sample spans tens of thousands of clones, 70% to 90% being singletons. V shed 7 bases, J shed 4 bases, and the junction held 9 bases outside the gene matches. CDR1 is LNHDA, CDR2 SQIVND, per germline (reference sequence). CDR3 size: 15 residues. This TCR was sampled from an adult with an advanced solid tumor such as melanoma, head and neck, liver or kidney cancer. The source material was CD4+ or CD8+ T cells sorted from blood, sampled in a trial of the OX40 agonist ivuxolimab. The J gene is TRBJ1-3, the V gene TRBV19; 8 nucleotides align to TRBD1. The CDR3 reads CASKKTGAAGNTIYF. As DNA, the CDR3 is TGTGCCAGTAAGAAGACAGGGGCTGCAGGAAACACCATATATTTT.